The rows below give T cell receptor beta chains drawn from one sample of a study of T cell responses to AZD1222 COVID-19 vaccine. Clones were sequenced by immunoSEQ multiplex PCR, and TCRdb holds only the in-frame ones, with some missing. Of 100,000 to 150,000 clones in the sample, over 90% were seen once. Material: peripheral blood, obtained on day 0 of AZD1222 vaccination. Receptors were obtained from an adult in good health. The CDR3 runs from the conserved cysteine through the conserved F or W. The D gene is left open where the match is weak. A clone size is listed for some rows: how often the clone was seen (once, few, many), or a class if it is expanded.

clone_size: once; cdr3_length: 13; j_call: TRBJ1-2; d_call: NA; v_call: TRBV12-3/TRBV12-4; cdr3_nt: TGTGCCAGCAGTCCGGCTCAGTCGCGGGGCTACACCTTC; cdr3_aa: CASSPAQSRGYTF
clone_size: NA; cdr3_length: 13; j_call: TRBJ1-2; d_call: TRBD1; v_call: TRBV7-6; cdr3_nt: TGTGCCAGCAGCCATCAGGGGGGCTATGGCTACACCTTC; cdr3_aa: CASSHQGGYGYTF
clone_size: NA; cdr3_length: 15; j_call: TRBJ2-7; d_call: TRBD1; v_call: TRBV18; cdr3_nt: TGTGCCAGCTCTCAAAGACAGGGTCAAAGCTACGAGCAGTACTTC; cdr3_aa: CASSQRQGQSYEQYF
clone_size: NA; cdr3_length: 17; j_call: TRBJ2-2; d_call: TRBD2; v_call: TRBV6-2/TRBV6-3; cdr3_nt: TGTGCCAGCAGTTACTCGCCTAGCGGGAGTGGTACCGGGGAGCTGTTTTTT; cdr3_aa: CASSYSPSGSGTGELFF
clone_size: NA; cdr3_length: 14; j_call: TRBJ2-1; d_call: NA; v_call: TRBV11-2; cdr3_nt: TGTGCCAGCAGCTTAGTGGCGGGGAAGGATGAGCAGTTCTTC; cdr3_aa: CASSLVAGKDEQFF
clone_size: NA; cdr3_length: 16; j_call: TRBJ2-1; d_call: TRBD2; v_call: TRBV27; cdr3_nt: TGTGCCAGCAGTAATCCGGGACTAGCGGGGCCAAATGAGCAGTTCTTC; cdr3_aa: CASSNPGLAGPNEQFF
clone_size: NA; cdr3_length: 16; j_call: TRBJ2-3; d_call: TRBD2; v_call: TRBV2; cdr3_nt: TGTGCCAGCAGTGAAGGGCGGGGGGGGAGCACAGATACGCAGTATTTT; cdr3_aa: CASSEGRGGSTDTQYF
clone_size: NA; cdr3_length: 15; j_call: TRBJ2-7; d_call: NA; v_call: TRBV10-2; cdr3_nt: TGCGCCAGCAGTGAGTCGGGGAGTCTATCCTACGAGCAGTACTTC; cdr3_aa: CASSESGSLSYEQYF
clone_size: NA; cdr3_length: 14; j_call: TRBJ2-7; d_call: TRBD1; v_call: TRBV18; cdr3_nt: TGTGCCAGCTCGCCGGACAGGGGGAAGTACGAGCAGTACTTC; cdr3_aa: CASSPDRGKYEQYF
clone_size: NA; cdr3_length: 13; j_call: TRBJ2-5; d_call: NA; v_call: TRBV2; cdr3_nt: TGTGCCAGCAGAGGATCCTCGGCGGGGACCCAGTACTTC; cdr3_aa: CASRGSSAGTQYF
clone_size: NA; cdr3_length: 14; j_call: TRBJ1-2; d_call: NA; v_call: TRBV6-5; cdr3_nt: TGTGCCAGCAGTTACTCGGATTCAGGGGAGAGTTACACCTTC; cdr3_aa: CASSYSDSGESYTF
clone_size: NA; cdr3_length: 14; j_call: TRBJ1-1; d_call: NA; v_call: TRBV25-1; cdr3_nt: TGTGCCAGCAGTGGTTACGGGACGAACACTGAAGCTTTCTTT; cdr3_aa: CASSGYGTNTEAFF
clone_size: NA; cdr3_length: 15; j_call: TRBJ1-5; d_call: TRBD1; v_call: TRBV19; cdr3_nt: TGTGCCAGAGACAGGGGGGGGTTCGGCAATCAGCCCCAGCATTTT; cdr3_aa: CARDRGGFGNQPQHF
clone_size: NA; cdr3_length: 13; j_call: TRBJ2-3; d_call: NA; v_call: TRBV5-1; cdr3_nt: TGCGCCAGCAGCTTCCGGGGCACAGATACGCAGTATTTT; cdr3_aa: CASSFRGTDTQYF
clone_size: NA; cdr3_length: 13; j_call: TRBJ1-4; d_call: NA; v_call: TRBV28; cdr3_nt: TGTGCCAGCAGTTTGGGTGGTGGTGAAAAACTGTTTTTT; cdr3_aa: CASSLGGGEKLFF
clone_size: NA; cdr3_length: 15; j_call: TRBJ1-3; d_call: NA; v_call: TRBV2; cdr3_nt: TGTGCCAGCAGTGAAATATGGAAGGCTGGAAACACCATATATTTT; cdr3_aa: CASSEIWKAGNTIYF
clone_size: NA; cdr3_length: 15; j_call: TRBJ1-6; d_call: TRBD1; v_call: TRBV3-1/TRBV3-2; cdr3_nt: TGTGCCAGCAGCACCCGACAGGGTTCCAATTCACCCCTCCACTTT; cdr3_aa: CASSTRQGSNSPLHF
clone_size: NA; cdr3_length: 16; j_call: TRBJ1-5; d_call: NA; v_call: TRBV9; cdr3_nt: TGTGCCAGCAGCGTAGATCAGGGTGGAGGCAATCAGCCCCAGCATTTT; cdr3_aa: CASSVDQGGGNQPQHF
clone_size: NA; cdr3_length: 13; j_call: TRBJ1-2; d_call: TRBD1; v_call: TRBV7-9; cdr3_nt: TGTGCCAGCAGCTTAGAGGGACAGCCGATCCACACCTTC; cdr3_aa: CASSLEGQPIHTF
clone_size: NA; cdr3_length: 14; j_call: TRBJ2-1; d_call: TRBD2; v_call: TRBV19; cdr3_nt: TGTGCCAGTAGTATTTCGCGGGGGGGCAGAAAGCAGTTCTTC; cdr3_aa: CASSISRGGRKQFF
clone_size: NA; cdr3_length: 14; j_call: TRBJ2-1; d_call: NA; v_call: TRBV6-5; cdr3_nt: TGTGCCAGCAGTTATCCAGCGGCTGGTGGTGAGCAGTTCTTC; cdr3_aa: CASSYPAAGGEQFF
clone_size: NA; cdr3_length: 15; j_call: TRBJ2-5; d_call: NA; v_call: TRBV7-7; cdr3_nt: TGTGCCAGCAGCCCACAGAAGGGGCTTAGGGAGACCCAGTACTTC; cdr3_aa: CASSPQKGLRETQYF
clone_size: NA; cdr3_length: 13; j_call: TRBJ2-7; d_call: TRBD1; v_call: TRBV11-2; cdr3_nt: TGTGCCAGCAGGTTCCAGGGGGCCTTAGGGCAGTACTTC; cdr3_aa: CASRFQGALGQYF
clone_size: NA; cdr3_length: 17; j_call: TRBJ1-2; d_call: TRBD1; v_call: TRBV24-1; cdr3_nt: TGTGCCACCAGTCCGGGACAGGGGGGACTAGGGGACTATGGCTACACCTTC; cdr3_aa: CATSPGQGGLGDYGYTF
clone_size: NA; cdr3_length: 13; j_call: TRBJ1-2; d_call: NA; v_call: TRBV5-1; cdr3_nt: TGCGCCAGCAGCTTGGTGGGCAACTATGGCTACACCTTC; cdr3_aa: CASSLVGNYGYTF
clone_size: NA; cdr3_length: 15; j_call: TRBJ2-1; d_call: NA; v_call: TRBV11-3; cdr3_nt: TGTGCCAGCAGCCCGCGACAGAACTCCTACAATGAGCAGTTCTTC; cdr3_aa: CASSPRQNSYNEQFF
clone_size: NA; cdr3_length: 18; j_call: TRBJ2-3; d_call: TRBD2; v_call: TRBV4-1; cdr3_nt: TGCGCCAGCAGCCAAGGCTCGGGACTAGCGGGGGGGCACGCTACGCAGTATTTT; cdr3_aa: CASSQGSGLAGGHATQYF
clone_size: once; cdr3_length: 15; j_call: TRBJ1-2; d_call: TRBD1; v_call: TRBV7-8; cdr3_nt: TGTGCCAGCAGCTCCGAGATGGACAGGGTGGCTGGCTACACCTTC; cdr3_aa: CASSSEMDRVAGYTF
clone_size: NA; cdr3_length: 17; j_call: TRBJ1-5; d_call: NA; v_call: TRBV6-1; cdr3_nt: TGTGCCAGCAGTGAAGGAACGGGCAGGAGCGGCAATCAGCCCCAGCATTTT; cdr3_aa: CASSEGTGRSGNQPQHF
clone_size: NA; cdr3_length: 16; j_call: TRBJ2-3; d_call: TRBD2; v_call: TRBV5-1; cdr3_nt: TGCGCCAGCAGCTGGGACCCCGGACTAGGGACAGATACGCAGTATTTT; cdr3_aa: CASSWDPGLGTDTQYF
clone_size: NA; cdr3_length: 16; j_call: TRBJ2-1; d_call: NA; v_call: TRBV2; cdr3_nt: TGTGCCAGCAGTGAGTATGGGGGGTTATTGGAGGATGAGCAGTTCTTC; cdr3_aa: CASSEYGGLLEDEQFF
clone_size: NA; cdr3_length: 12; j_call: TRBJ1-1; d_call: NA; v_call: TRBV7-9; cdr3_nt: TGTGCCAGCAGGAGTGGGGTCACTGAAGCTTTCTTT; cdr3_aa: CASRSGVTEAFF
clone_size: few; cdr3_length: 14; j_call: TRBJ1-4; d_call: NA; v_call: TRBV27; cdr3_nt: TGTGCCAGCAGCTTAGAGGGTTCAGGGGAAAAACTGTTTTTT; cdr3_aa: CASSLEGSGEKLFF
clone_size: NA; cdr3_length: 13; j_call: TRBJ2-1; d_call: NA; v_call: TRBV18; cdr3_nt: TGTGCCAGCTCAAAGAGCTCCTACAATGAGCAGTTCTTC; cdr3_aa: CASSKSSYNEQFF
clone_size: NA; cdr3_length: 11; j_call: TRBJ2-7; d_call: NA; v_call: TRBV20-1; cdr3_nt: TGCAGTGCTAGAGGGGTTAACGAGCAGTACTTC; cdr3_aa: CSARGVNEQYF
clone_size: NA; cdr3_length: 14; j_call: TRBJ1-1; d_call: TRBD1; v_call: TRBV5-4; cdr3_nt: TGTGCCAGCAGCTTGGCGACAGGGATCACTGAAGCTTTCTTT; cdr3_aa: CASSLATGITEAFF
clone_size: NA; cdr3_length: 12; j_call: TRBJ1-2; d_call: NA; v_call: TRBV6-5; cdr3_nt: TGTGCCAGCCGGACAGCTAACTATGGCTACACCTTC; cdr3_aa: CASRTANYGYTF
clone_size: NA; cdr3_length: 15; j_call: TRBJ2-3; d_call: TRBD2; v_call: TRBV27; cdr3_nt: TGTGCCAGCAGTTTAACTAGCGGGGGCACAGATACGCAGTATTTT; cdr3_aa: CASSLTSGGTDTQYF
clone_size: NA; cdr3_length: 11; j_call: TRBJ2-3; d_call: NA; v_call: TRBV18; cdr3_nt: TGTGCCATCCCAGACGCAGATACGCAGTATTTT; cdr3_aa: CAIPDADTQYF
clone_size: NA; cdr3_length: 15; j_call: TRBJ1-1; d_call: NA; v_call: TRBV7-9; cdr3_nt: TGTGCCAGCAGCTTCGAAAGTGTGGGGATCACTGAAGCTTTCTTT; cdr3_aa: CASSFESVGITEAFF
clone_size: NA; cdr3_length: 17; j_call: TRBJ1-5; d_call: TRBD1; v_call: TRBV27; cdr3_nt: TGTGCCAGCAGTCCCCGGACAGGGAGGGTGGACAATCAGCCCCAGCATTTT; cdr3_aa: CASSPRTGRVDNQPQHF